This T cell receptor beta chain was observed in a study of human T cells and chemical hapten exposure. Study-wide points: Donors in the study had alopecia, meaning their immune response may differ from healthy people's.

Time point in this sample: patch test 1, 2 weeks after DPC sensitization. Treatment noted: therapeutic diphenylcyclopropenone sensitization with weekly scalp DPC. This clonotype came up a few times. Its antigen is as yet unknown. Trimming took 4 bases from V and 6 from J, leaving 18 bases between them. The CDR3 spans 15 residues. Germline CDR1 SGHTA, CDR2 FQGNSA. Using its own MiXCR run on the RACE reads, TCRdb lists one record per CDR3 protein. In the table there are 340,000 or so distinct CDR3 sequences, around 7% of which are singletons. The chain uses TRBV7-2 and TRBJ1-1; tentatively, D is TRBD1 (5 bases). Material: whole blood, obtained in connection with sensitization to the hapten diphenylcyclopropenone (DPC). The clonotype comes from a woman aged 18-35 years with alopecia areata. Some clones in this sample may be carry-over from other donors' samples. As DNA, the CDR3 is TGTGCCAGCAGCTCCCAGACCGGTGGAGGGGCTGAAGCTTTCTTT. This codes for CASSSQTGGGAEAFF.